The 25 T cell receptor beta chains below were found in one sample sequenced in a study of CD8+ T cells in alopecia areata. Treatment specified: oral pan-JAK inhibitor, 5-10 mg twice daily. RNA extraction and reverse transcription yielded cDNA as sequencing template. This table comes from immunoSEQ multiplex PCR, and its TCRdb copy is limited to in-frame clones, with some not included. The table has about 180,000 clones, roughly 46% seen once. Sequenced material: CD8+ T cells sorted from blood, taken at roughly week 53, from a patient treated with tofacitinib. The receptors were gathered from a human donor with alopecia areata.

J is TRBJ2-5 and V is TRBV11-2; D is undetermined. Judging by the DNA end, TRBJ2-7 fits better; the J call may be wrong. The V gene's germline CDR1 is SGHAT and CDR2 FQNNGV. The CDR3 is 14 amino acids. The CDR3 sequence is CASSFPGPTYEQYF. The CDR3 region has the DNA TGTGCCAGCAGCTTTCCAGGCCCGACCTACGAGCAGTACTTC.

The rearrangement links TRBV5-6 to TRBJ1-1; the match to TRBD1 covers 7 bases. J was trimmed by 8 bases and V by 4 bases; bases with no gene match: 2. The germline CDR1 and CDR2 sequences are SGHDT and YYEEEE. The CDR3 extends over 11 amino acids. The CDR3 DNA reads TGTGCCAGCAGCAAGGACAGGGAAGCTTTCTTT. Its translation: CASSKDREAFF.

The chain carries TRBV7-9 and TRBJ2-1; no definite D call. Germline lookup yields CDR1 SEHNR and CDR2 FQNEAQ (reference sequence). V shed 3 bases and J shed 4 bases, with 13 bases lying between them. This CDR3 contains 15 residues. CDR3 sequence (DNA): TGTGCCAGCAGCTTGGTAGAAGGCCGGTACAATGAGCAGTTCTTC. Amino acid sequence: CASSLVEGRYNEQFF.

This CDR3 is CASSQSWGINEKLFF. The CDR3 DNA sequence: TGCGCCAGCAGCCAGAGCTGGGGGATTAATGAAAAACTGTTTTTT. The V and J genes are TRBV4-3 and TRBJ1-4; TRBD1 might be the D (5 bases). CDR3 length: 15 residues. The germline V gene has CDR1 LGHNA and CDR2 YSLEER. V was shortened by 3 bases and J by 4 bases, with 12 bases between the two germline ends.

J is TRBJ2-5 and V is TRBV30; 9 bases match TRBD2. The germline V gene encodes CDR1 GTSNPN and CDR2 SVGIG (reference sequence). J gave up 5 bases and V 4 bases, and 5 bases lay outside the gene matches. CDR3 length equals 13 residues. The CDR3 bases are TGTGCCTGGACTAGCGGGGTCGACGAGACCCAGTACTTC. This translates into CAWTSGVDETQYF. Using reference TRBV30 and TRBJ2-5 for the parts outside the CDR3, the full variable domain is SQTIHQWPATLVQPVGSPLSLECTVEGTSNPNLYWYRQAAGRGLQLLFYSVGIGQISSEVPQNLSASRPQDRQFILSSKKLLLSDSGFYLCAWTSGVDETQYFGPGTRLLVL.

The J gene is TRBJ1-2, the V gene TRBV6-1, with 7 positions matching TRBD1. Unmatched junction bases numbered 7, after V lost 7 bases and J lost 2 bases. The length of the CDR3 is 14 residues. Germline CDR1 and CDR2: MNHNS and SASEGT. The CDR3 DNA follows: TGTGCCAGCACACTACGGGGACAGAACTATGGCTACACCTTC. Encoded protein: CASTLRGQNYGYTF.

Details on this clone: This sample includes further DNA sequences coding for the same CDR3. The V and J genes are TRBV30 and TRBJ1-1; D unresolved. There are 11 residues in the CDR3. The V gene lost 5 bases and the J gene lost 1 base, with 5 bases spanning the gap. Germline CDR1 is GTSNPN and CDR2 is SVGIG (reference sequence). This CDR3 is CAWRQNTEAFF. DNA for the CDR3: TGTGCCTGGCGCCAGAACACTGAAGCTTTCTTT.

This clone was detected only a few times. The chain links TRBV6-5 to TRBJ1-2; D is ambiguous. V dropped 2 bases and J dropped 0 bases, with 7 bases sitting between them. Looked up from germline, CDR1 is MNHEY and CDR2 is SVGAGI. The CDR3 runs to 14 residues. CDR3 protein: CASSYGETNYGYTF. CDR3 DNA: TGTGCCAGCAGTTACGGTGAAACTAACTATGGCTACACCTTC.

The rearrangement links TRBV10-3 to TRBJ1-5, with 8 bases matching TRBD1. Losses at the gene ends were 3 bases for V and 4 bases for J; bases not matched to a gene: 5. CDR1 is ENHRY, CDR2 SYGVKD, per germline. This CDR3 region has 15 residues. The CDR3 DNA reads TGTGCCATCAGTGATTTGGACAGGGCTAATCAGCCCCAGCATTTT. Protein: CAISDLDRANQPQHF.

The chain employs TRBV5-6 and TRBJ2-4; TRBD1 aligns across 12 bases. The V gene end was trimmed by 6 bases and the J gene end by 0 bases; junction bases not matched to a gene: 10. Germline values: CDR1 SGHDT, CDR2 YYEEEE. The CDR3 runs 18 residues. The CDR3 sequence: CASTRRDRGLGAKNIQYF. CDR3 sequence (DNA): TGTGCCAGCACTCGCCGGGACAGGGGGCTGGGAGCCAAAAACATTCAGTACTTC.

The chain recombines TRBV30 with TRBJ1-2; D gene uncertain. Per the germline V gene, CDR1 is GTSNPN and CDR2 is SVGIG (reference sequence). The CDR3 spans 11 residues. The V end was cut by 7 bases, the J end by 4 bases, with 10 bases between. Written as DNA, the CDR3 is TGTGCCTTTGACGAGGGCTATGGCTACACCTTC. Protein product: CAFDEGYGYTF.

This clone has only a few counts. The chain combines TRBV6-5 with TRBJ2-5; no reliable D call. The CDR3 is made up of 14 amino acids. CDR1 is MNHEY, CDR2 SVGAGI, per germline. The V gene lost 0 bases and the J gene lost 12 bases, with 17 bases spanning the gap. The CDR3 region is CASSYSGPPSLEYF. The CDR3 bases are TGTGCCAGCAGTTACTCCGGACCACCTAGTTTAGAGTACTTC.

The V and J genes are TRBV25-1 and TRBJ1-1, with D uncertain. Germline CDR1 reads MGHDK; CDR2 reads SYGVNS. The CDR3 spans 15 residues. Trimming cost V 1 base and J 3 bases, with 12 bases left between them. CDR3 in amino acids: CASSEFGEGHTEAFF. CDR3 sequence (DNA): TGTGCCAGCAGTGAATTCGGGGAGGGTCACACTGAAGCTTTCTTT.

The table lists this clone with a few counts. This chain links TRBV11-2 with TRBJ2-7, with unresolved D. CDR1 and CDR2 from the germline V gene are SGHAT and FQNNGV. This CDR3 contains 12 residues. V was clipped by 1 base and J by 3 bases, with 4 bases between them. CDR3 sequence: CASSLGIYEQYF. CDR3 bases: TGTGCCAGCAGCTTAGGCATCTACGAGCAGTACTTC.

This clone was seen more than once but under ten times. The CDR3 is CASSEWGSNQPQHF. The CDR3, as DNA: TGTGCCAGCAGTGAATGGGGTAGCAATCAGCCCCAGCATTTT. The rearrangement uses TRBV25-1 and TRBJ1-5, with no clear D. Germline V gene data show CDR1 as MGHDK and CDR2 as SYGVNS. Trimming removed 1 base from V and 0 bases from J, with 4 bases in between. This CDR3 comprises 14 residues.

This clone was seen a handful of times. The rearrangement uses TRBV30 and TRBJ1-2; 8 bases are a match to TRBD1. Germline V gene sequence: CDR1 GTSNPN, CDR2 SVGIG (reference sequence). J was trimmed by 0 bases and V by 2 bases; bases with no gene match: 8. This CDR3 has 16 amino acids. The CDR3, as DNA: TGTGCCTGGAGTCGTAGGACAGGGATTACTAACTATGGCTACACCTTC. Residues: CAWSRRTGITNYGYTF.

The rearrangement uses TRBV5-6 and TRBJ1-3, with D uncertain. Germline V gives CDR1 SGHDT, CDR2 YYEEEE. V gave up 0 bases and J gave up 0 bases, with 7 bases separating them. The CDR3 loop spans 15 amino acids. In DNA form, the CDR3 reads TGTGCCAGCAGCTTGGTGCTCTCCTCTGGAAACACCATATATTTT. Protein sequence: CASSLVLSSGNTIYF.

The V call is TRBV5-1, the J call TRBJ1-5, with 8 nucleotides matching TRBD1. The CDR3 has 22 amino acids. J was trimmed by 1 base and V by 0 bases; bases with no gene match: 21. CDR1 is SGHRS and CDR2 is YFSETQ in the germline V gene. CDR3 loop: CASSLEGGRRTGNARSNQPQHF. CDR3 coding DNA: TGCGCCAGCAGCTTGGAGGGCGGGAGGAGGACAGGGAACGCCAGGAGCAATCAGCCCCAGCATTTT.

The V call is TRBV11-2, the J call TRBJ2-2, with 7 bases fitting TRBD1. The V gene end was trimmed by 3 bases and the J gene end by 7 bases; junction bases not matched to a gene: 5. Germline lookup yields CDR1 SGHAT and CDR2 FQNNGV. The CDR3 contains 14 residues. The CDR3 nucleotides are TGTGCCAGCAGCTTCCGACAGGGTATCGGGGAGCTGTTTTTT. As protein: CASSFRQGIGELFF.

The chain joins TRBV11-2 to TRBJ1-2; D call uncertain. CDR3 size: 13 residues. Trimming pared 1 base from V and 7 bases from J, leaving 10 bases between. Per the germline V gene, CDR1 is SGHAT and CDR2 is FQNNGV. The CDR3 region is CASSLASEGGYTF. Written as DNA, the CDR3 is TGTGCCAGCAGCTTAGCCAGCGAGGGTGGCTACACCTTC.

J is TRBJ2-7 and V is TRBV12-5, with D tentatively TRBD1 (7 bases). CDR1 and CDR2 (germline): LGHNT, FRNRAP. This CDR3 region has 14 residues. Between the trimmed V and J ends, which lost 6 bases and 2 bases, there was a span of 14 bases. The CDR3 DNA is TGTGCTAGTGGCCCCGCAGGGGGGACCTACGAGCAGTACTTC. Protein: CASGPAGGTYEQYF. Drawing the rest from reference TRBV12-5 and TRBJ2-7, the complete variable domain is DARVTQTPRHKVTEMGQEVTMRCQPILGHNTVFWYRQTMMQGLELLAYFRNRAPLDDSGMPKDRFSAEMPDATLATLKIQPSEPRDSAVYFCASGPAGGTYEQYFGPGTRLTVT.

The chain recombines TRBV25-1 with TRBJ1-6; D unclear. V shed 4 bases and J shed 9 bases, with 10 bases lying between them. CDR3 length: 13 amino acids. Looked up from germline, CDR1 is MGHDK and CDR2 is SYGVNS. As DNA, the CDR3 is TGTGCCAGCAGTGCCTCCTATCTTTCACCCCTCCACTTT. Translation: CASSASYLSPLHF.

This chain links TRBV30 with TRBJ1-5; D unclear. This CDR3 comprises 13 residues. V shed 2 bases and J shed 4 bases, with 9 bases lying between them. Germline CDR1 and CDR2: GTSNPN and SVGIG (reference sequence). CDR3 sequence reads: CAWSYGENQPQHF. CDR3 coding DNA: TGTGCCTGGAGTTACGGGGAGAATCAGCCCCAGCATTTT.

This chain joins TRBV15 and TRBJ2-5, with D maybe TRBD2 (6 bases). V lost 3 bases, J lost 4 bases, and 27 bases lay in between. The CDR3 is 19 residues long. Germline lookup yields CDR1 LNHNV and CDR2 YYDKDF (reference sequence). CDR3 loop: CATSSSRWQGRGGPETQYF. CDR3 DNA: TGTGCCACCAGCAGTTCTAGATGGCAGGGAAGGGGAGGCCCAGAGACCCAGTACTTC.

The chain links TRBV4-3 to TRBJ1-4, with no clear D. The CDR3 consists of 15 residues. The V gene's germline CDR1 is LGHNA and CDR2 YSLEER. Trimming took 4 bases from V and 4 from J, leaving 13 bases between them. CDR3 in DNA: TGCGCCAGCAGCCGCCTTTCTGACCATAATGAAAAACTGTTTTTT. Protein sequence: CASSRLSDHNEKLFF.